The clone carrying this T cell receptor beta chain has a count of ten or more. Its antigen is undetermined. V dropped 2 bases and J dropped 0 bases, with 5 bases sitting between them. Looked up from germline, CDR1 is KGHSH and CDR2 is LQKENI. CDR3 length equals 14 residues. Using RNA transcripts, the TCR beta CDR3 regions were amplified. HTBI-primed RT-PCR formed the first round, and a multiplex PCR formed the second. TCRdb re-analysed the multiplex PCR reads in MiXCR, keeping a single row per CDR3 protein. The sample has about 410,000 distinct CDR3 sequences; around 17% are singletons. These data come from a study of Graves' ophthalmopathy and Graves' hyperthyroidism. Study results and caveats: In separating ophthalmopathy from stable hyperthyroidism, a 13-signature model achieved roughly 89% sensitivity and 65% to 84% specificity.

The sequence came from a woman aged 18-29 years with Graves' ophthalmopathy. This chain connects TRBV18 to TRBJ2-1, with D unclear. The sequenced sample consisted of peripheral blood. The CDR3 DNA reads as TGTGCCAGCTCACCAGCGAGCTCCTACAATGAGCAGTTCTTC. Protein sequence: CASSPASSYNEQFF.